The 20 T cell receptor beta chains below were found in one sample sequenced in a study of cytomegalovirus exposure and HLA in healthy donors. 13 Jbeta primers and 60 Vbeta primers were used for the PCR. The repertoire was sequenced with immunoSEQ multiplex PCR; TCRdb's copy has only in-frame clones and lacks some. Of a few hundred thousand clones detected, 80% to 90% appear once; the ten largest clones hold 2% to 3%. The specimen sequenced was PBMCs. All receptors derive from a young woman in good health and CMV-seronegative.

The V call is TRBV4-1, the J call TRBJ2-5; 11 nucleotides align to TRBD2. The CDR3 is 17 amino acids. The germline gives CDR1 MGHRA, CDR2 YSYEKL. With 0 bases clipped from V and 2 bases from J, the junction kept 5 bases outside the gene matches. CDR3 nucleotides: TGCGCCAGCAGCCAAGACCGAAGACTAGCGGGGCAAGAGACCCAGTACTTC. This codes for CASSQDRRLAGQETQYF.

This clone has more than one count but fewer than ten. The rearrangement uses TRBV6-5 and TRBJ2-7; 7 nucleotides agree with TRBD1. Germline CDR1 is MNHEY and CDR2 is SVGAGI. Trimming removed 7 bases from V and 5 bases from J; junction bases left unmatched: 11. The CDR3 has 14 amino acids. The DNA of the CDR3 is TGTGCCAGCAAATTAGGGGGCCCCGGGGACGAGCAGTACTTC. This encodes CASKLGGPGDEQYF.

The chain is built from TRBV5-1 and TRBJ1-1; TRBD1 is a possible D gene (5 bases). With 4 bases removed from V and 4 bases from J, the gap between germline ends came to 17 bases. Germline CDR1 and CDR2: SGHRS and YFSETQ. The CDR3 consists of 15 residues. This chain's CDR3 is CASSHLSGEGTEAFF. The CDR3 DNA follows: TGCGCCAGCAGCCACCTCTCGGGGGAGGGCACTGAAGCTTTCTTT. The whole variable domain, remainder taken from reference TRBV5-1 and TRBJ1-1, is KAGVTQTPRYLIKTRGQQVTLSCSPISGHRSVSWYQQTPGQGLQFLFEYFSETQRNKGNFPGRFSGRQFSNSRSEMNVSTLELGDSALYLCASSHLSGEGTEAFFGQGTRLTVV.

This sequence joins TRBV6-1 and TRBJ1-5; D gene ambiguous. The CDR3 has 14 residues. CDR1 is MNHNS, CDR2 SASEGT, per germline. V lost 3 bases to trimming and J lost 0 bases, with 6 bases between them. CDR3 coding DNA: TGTGCCAGCAGTGACAGGTCTAGCAATCAGCCCCAGCATTTT. Protein sequence: CASSDRSSNQPQHF.

About this clone: The identical CDR3 is also encoded by other nucleotide sequences in the sample. The chain combines TRBV6-1 with TRBJ2-7; 12 bases match TRBD2. Germline values: CDR1 MNHNS, CDR2 SASEGT. With V trimmed by 7 bases and J by 4 bases, 5 bases remained unmatched. This CDR3 spans 14 amino acids. CDR3 in amino acids: CASIRTSGAYEQYF. The DNA of the CDR3 is TGTGCCAGCATTAGGACTAGCGGGGCTTACGAGCAGTACTTC.

The gene calls are TRBV7-7 and TRBJ2-2; TRBD1 is a possible D gene (6 bases). Trimming took 1 base from V and 1 from J, leaving 13 bases between them. This CDR3 contains 17 residues. In germline, CDR1 is SSHAT, CDR2 FNYEAQ (reference sequence). This CDR3 is CASSLDYRAGNTGELFF. CDR3 coding DNA: TGTGCCAGCAGCTTAGATTACAGGGCGGGGAACACCGGGGAGCTGTTTTTT.

The chain has TRBV15 and TRBJ1-1; 9 bases align to TRBD1. This CDR3 is built from 16 residues. Trimming at V came to 2 bases and at J to 5 bases, leaving 9 bases not matched to a gene. Germline assignment: CDR1 LNHNV and CDR2 YYDKDF (reference sequence). Here the CDR3 DNA reads TGTGCCACCAGCAGACTTTCCGGGACAGGGAGGACTGAAGCTTTCTTT. Encoded protein: CATSRLSGTGRTEAFF. Supplemented by reference TRBV15 and TRBJ1-1, the full variable domain reads DAMVIQNPRYQVTQFGKPVTLSCSQTLNHNVMYWYQQKSSQAPKLLFHYYDKDFNNEADTPDNFQSRRPNTSFCFLDIRSPGLGDTAMYLCATSRLSGTGRTEAFFGQGTRLTVV.

The genes are TRBV5-6 and TRBJ2-7; 8 nucleotides align to TRBD1. The V and J ends lost 2 bases and 6 bases, in that order; junction bases with no gene match: 7. Germline V gene sequence: CDR1 SGHDT, CDR2 YYEEEE. This CDR3 comprises 14 residues. CDR3 loop: CASSLGRGLTEQYF. CDR3 DNA: TGTGCCAGCAGCTTAGGCAGGGGGCTGACCGAGCAGTACTTC.

J is TRBJ1-2 and V is TRBV5-6; 7 bases line up with TRBD1. The CDR3 covers 14 residues. Germline V gene data show CDR1 as SGHDT and CDR2 as YYEEEE. Trimming took 0 bases from V and 3 from J; bases not matched to a gene: 2. CDR3 loop: CASSLGQGDYGYTF. DNA of the CDR3: TGTGCCAGCAGCTTGGGACAGGGCGACTATGGCTACACCTTC. Using reference TRBV5-6 and TRBJ1-2 for the parts outside the CDR3, the full variable domain is DAGVTQSPTHLIKTRGQQVTLRCSPKSGHDTVSWYQQALGQGPQFIFQYYEEEERQRGNFPDRFSGHQFPNYSSELNVNALLLGDSALYLCASSLGQGDYGYTFGSGTRLTVV.

J is TRBJ1-1 and V is TRBV28, with D hard to call. CDR1 is MDHEN, CDR2 SYDVKM, per germline. V was shortened by 4 bases and J by 11 bases, with 17 bases between the two germline ends. There are 13 residues in the CDR3. The CDR3 DNA sequence: TGTGCCAGCAGTTCTAGCGAAATTCGACGGGCTTTCTTT. Protein product: CASSSSEIRRAFF.

The chain combines TRBV19 with TRBJ1-4; D is unclear. Germline CDR1 LNHDA, CDR2 SQIVND (reference sequence). Trimming took 6 bases from V and 0 from J, leaving 11 bases between them. The CDR3 spans 15 residues. Here the CDR3 reads CASSPSIATNEKLFF. CDR3 nucleotides: TGTGCCAGTAGCCCGTCCATAGCAACTAATGAAAAACTGTTTTTT.

The rearrangement uses TRBV15 and TRBJ2-4, with 7 bases identical to TRBD1. CDR1 is LNHNV and CDR2 is YYDKDF in the germline V gene (reference sequence). This CDR3 region has 17 residues. Losses at the gene ends were 8 bases for V and 0 bases for J; bases not matched to a gene: 13. CDR3 bases: TGTGCCACCGGCTCCAGGGGGTTATTACTAGCCAAAAACATTCAGTACTTC. It is translated as CATGSRGLLLAKNIQYF.

This CDR3 is CASSLNNYGGGQSETQYF. In nucleotides, the CDR3 is TGTGCCAGCAGCTTGAACAACTATGGGGGGGGGCAGTCAGAGACCCAGTACTTC. The chain has TRBV9 and TRBJ2-5; TRBD2 might be the D (7 bases). V was trimmed by 4 bases and J by 4 bases, leaving 26 bases between them. This CDR3 is built from 18 residues. CDR1 SGDLS and CDR2 YYNGEE come from the germline V gene.

Details on this clone: Mismatch with germline at one junction end may stem from a read error. The CDR3 spells CARSATDRGRGEKLFF. CDR3 DNA: TGTGCCCGCAGCGCCACCGACAGGGGGAGAGGGGAAAAACTGTTTTTT. This sequence joins TRBV9 and TRBJ1-4; 9 bases line up with TRBD1. Germline values: CDR1 SGDLS, CDR2 YYNGEE. The CDR3 runs to 16 residues.

This clone was counted a single time. The chain uses TRBV19 and TRBJ2-2, with D perhaps TRBD1 (6 bases). Germline-derived CDR1 and CDR2 are LNHDA and SQIVND (reference sequence). V gave up 4 bases and J gave up 5 bases, with 14 bases separating them. The CDR3 length is 15 residues. CDR3 sequence (DNA): TGTGCCAGTAGTACACAGGGTGTTCGGACCGGGGAGCTGTTTTTT. It translates to CASSTQGVRTGELFF.

About this clone: Other nucleotide sequences from this sample produce the same CDR3. The rearrangement joins TRBV13 to TRBJ2-7; 7 bases are shared with TRBD1. The CDR3 extends over 13 amino acids. Trimming removed 4 bases from V and 3 bases from J; junction bases left unmatched: 3. Looked up from germline, CDR1 is PRHDT and CDR2 is FYEKMQ (reference sequence). The CDR3 DNA follows: TGTGCCAGCAGCTCTCGGGACAGCTACGAGCAGTACTTC. This translates into CASSSRDSYEQYF.

The chain employs TRBV7-9 and TRBJ2-5, with a weak D call TRBD1 (7 bases). Trimming cost V 5 bases and J 3 bases, with 19 bases left between them. This CDR3 is built from 16 residues. From germline, CDR1 is SEHNR and CDR2 FQNEAQ (reference sequence). The CDR3 DNA follows: TGTGCCAGCAGCCCTCCCGGGGGACAGCCAAAAGAGACCCAGTACTTC. Amino acid sequence: CASSPPGGQPKETQYF.

J is TRBJ2-7 and V is TRBV12-5; 9 bases map to TRBD2. J lost 5 bases, V lost 2 bases, and 10 bases had no gene match. The germline V gene encodes CDR1 LGHNT and CDR2 FRNRAP. The CDR3 consists of 16 residues. For the CDR3, the DNA is TGTGCTAGTGGTTTGACAAGACTAGCGGAGTCGGACGAGCAGTACTTC. This encodes CASGLTRLAESDEQYF.

The chain uses TRBV10-1 and TRBJ2-1; 16 bases map to TRBD2. Germline lookup yields CDR1 WNHNN and CDR2 SYGVQD (reference sequence). The CDR3 extends over 18 amino acids. The V and J ends lost 5 bases and 14 bases, in that order; junction bases with no gene match: 18. The CDR3 spells CASSPGTSGGAFGFVEFF. The CDR3 nucleotides are TGCGCCAGCAGTCCTGGGACTAGCGGGGGGGCGTTCGGTTTCGTGGAGTTCTTC.

This clone was detected only once. The chain links TRBV5-4 to TRBJ1-2; no firm D call. The V gene's germline CDR1 is SGHNT and CDR2 YYREEE (reference sequence). Between the trimmed V and J ends, which lost 10 bases and 6 bases, there was a span of 19 bases. The length of the CDR3 is 13 residues. In DNA, the CDR3 is TGTGCCGACTACCCGCAAGGAGCCGATGGCTACACCTTC. Its protein product is CADYPQGADGYTF.